This TCR beta chain was captured in a study of shared clonotypes between healthy human individuals. Overall study context: Plates per donor: three CD4 naive, three CD4 memory, two CD8 naive, one CD8 memory.

The CDR3 has 15 residues. With V trimmed by 4 bases and J by 6 bases, 9 bases remained unmatched. CDR1 is SGHNT and CDR2 is YYREEE in the germline V gene (reference sequence). Study conclusions and caveats: Rarefaction showed sorted-subset sequencing was incomplete despite large depth.

On this clone: What it binds is not known.

All participating donors were Caucasian adults from Nashville, Tennessee. CD45RA+ naive and CD45RA-negative memory subsets were separated from CD4+ cells. Sequencing used immunoSEQ multiplex PCR; TCRdb keeps in-frame clones, though not all of them. Here the sample spans 1.6 million or so clones, approximately 98.5% being singletons. This TCR was sampled from a young man in good health. The chain couples TRBV5-4 to TRBJ2-7; 11 nucleotides match TRBD2. Material for sequencing was naive CD4+ T cells sorted from blood. Subset indicated: CD45RA+ positively selected. In DNA, the CDR3 is TGTGCCAGCAGCGCCGGGACTAGCGGCGGGAGCGAGCAGTACTTC. It yields the protein CASSAGTSGGSEQYF.